These T cell receptor beta chains were read from a single sample in a study of glioma-infiltrating T cells. Using its own MiXCR run on the multiplex PCR reads, TCRdb lists one record per CDR3 protein. Of around 390,000 distinct CDR3 sequences listed, about two fifths are singletons. The sequenced material came from glioma tissue, nonneoplastic brain tissue, or PBMCs (not recorded which). The source of these receptors is a human donor with low-grade glioma or glioblastoma, undergoing nonglioma brain surgery, or in good health (not recorded which). Both conserved end residues are part of each CDR3. Each record gives: D gene, J gene, V gene, clone size, CDR3 protein, CDR3 DNA. The D gene is left open where the match is weak. The size entry is marked missing in some rows and otherwise reads once, few, many or a size class.

>-|TRBJ1-2|TRBV12-3/TRBV12-4|-
CAIPGRGYYGYTF
TGTGCCATCCCGGGACGGGGATACTATGGCTACACCTTC
>TRBD1|TRBJ1-2|TRBV27|many
CASSFGTGYGYTF
TGTGCCAGCAGTTTCGGGACAGGGTATGGCTACACCTTC
>TRBD1|TRBJ2-1|TRBV12-3/TRBV12-4|-
CASSQTGFWEQFF
TGTGCCAGCAGCCAGACAGGGTTTTGGGAGCAGTTCTTC
>TRBD1|TRBJ2-2|TRBV24-1|-
CATSDSRQGPTNTGELFF
TGTGCCACCAGTGATTCTCGACAGGGACCGACGAACACCGGGGAGCTGTTTTTT
>-|TRBJ1-2|TRBV28|-
CASSFGYRASYTF
TGTGCCAGCAGTTTTGGGTACAGGGCAAGCTACACCTTC
>-|TRBJ2-6|TRBV7-9|-
CASSSPRGRASSGANVLTF
TGTGCCAGCAGCTCCCCCCGTGGCAGGGCGAGCTCTGGGGCCAACGTCCTGACTTTC
>-|TRBJ2-5|TRBV27|-
CASSRLSARETQYF
TGTGCCAGCAGCCGCCTAAGCGCCAGGGAGACCCAGTACTTC
>-|TRBJ2-2|TRBV7-9|-
CASSVTGTGELFF
TGTGCCAGCAGCGTAACAGGGACCGGGGAGCTGTTTTTT
>TRBD1|TRBJ1-4|TRBV18|-
CASSQGQLANEKLFF
TGTGCCAGCTCCCAGGGACAGCTCGCTAATGAAAAACTGTTTTTT
>TRBD1|TRBJ2-1|TRBV6-1|-
CASSADRDYNEQFF
TGTGCCAGCAGTGCGGACAGGGATTACAATGAGCAGTTCTTC
>TRBD2|TRBJ2-7|TRBV20-1|-
CSARDCGGRGSYEQYF
TGCAGTGCTAGAGATTGTGGCGGGAGGGGATCCTACGAGCAGTACTTC
>TRBD2|TRBJ2-3|TRBV7-9|-
CASSSSNLAGGDTQYF
TGTGCCAGCAGCTCATCCAATCTAGCGGGAGGAGATACGCAGTATTTT
>-|TRBJ2-5|TRBV7-6|-
CASSLRLEVAQHF
TGTGCCAGCAGCTTACGACTAGAAGTGGCCCAGCACTTC
>-|TRBJ2-6|TRBV27|many
CASSYRGSGANVLTF
TGTGCCAGCAGTTATCGGGGCTCTGGGGCCAACGTCCTGACTTTC
>-|TRBJ1-3|TRBV20-1|few
CSAHSRLAFGNTIYF
TGCAGTGCCCACTCACGGTTAGCTTTTGGAAACACCATATATTTT
>-|TRBJ2-1|TRBV19|-
CASSMDHSYNEQFF
TGTGCCAGTAGTATGGACCATTCATACAATGAGCAGTTCTTC
>TRBD1|TRBJ1-3|TRBV3-1|-
CASSLGQASGNTIYF
TGTGCCAGCAGCCTTGGACAGGCCTCTGGAAACACCATATATTTT
>-|TRBJ1-4|TRBV28|-
CAGRRIGAPNEKLFF
TGTGCCGGCAGGCGAATCGGGGCGCCTAATGAAAAACTGTTTTTT
>-|TRBJ1-2|TRBV20-1|-
CSASLGPGANYGYTF
TGCAGTGCTAGTTTAGGTCCGGGGGCTAACTATGGCTACACCTTC
>-|TRBJ2-1|TRBV24-1|-
CATSDPGTQPSRSYNEQFF
TGTGCCACCAGTGATCCCGGGACGCAACCCTCACGCTCCTACAATGAGCAGTTCTTC
>-|TRBJ1-1|TRBV4-1|many
CASSRVISNTEAFF
TGCGCCAGCAGCCGAGTTATCTCGAACACTGAAGCTTTCTTT
>-|TRBJ1-2|TRBV7-2|-
CASSPGNRVGGYTF
TGTGCCAGCAGCCCCGGTAACAGGGTGGGTGGCTACACCTTC
>-|TRBJ1-2|TRBV15|many
CATSRDHGQQLYGYTF
TGTGCCACCAGCAGAGACCATGGACAGCAACTGTATGGCTACACCTTC
>-|TRBJ2-6|TRBV4-1|-
CASSFVRAGANVLTF
TGCGCCAGCAGCTTCGTGAGGGCTGGGGCCAACGTCCTGACTTTC
>-|TRBJ1-2|TRBV7-2|many
CASSSEGYYGYTF
TGTGCCAGCAGCTCTGAGGGATACTATGGCTACACCTTC
>-|TRBJ1-2|TRBV28|many
CASSLPDGYGYTF
TGTGCCAGCAGTCTCCCGGACGGGTATGGCTACACCTTC
>-|TRBJ1-1|TRBV16|few
CASSHSGTQNTEAFF
TGTGCCAGCAGCCACTCCGGGACACAAAACACTGAAGCTTTCTTT
>TRBD1|TRBJ1-2|TRBV4-3|-
CASSAPGQPYGYTF
TGCGCCAGCAGCGCCCCGGGACAGCCCTATGGCTACACCTTC
>TRBD2|TRBJ2-7|TRBV25-1|many
CASSAGGHEQYF
TGTGCCAGCAGTGCGGGAGGCCACGAGCAGTACTTC
>TRBD1|TRBJ2-1|TRBV27|many
CASSSLRGRRSYNEQFF
TGTGCCAGCAGTTCCCTCAGGGGGCGCAGGTCCTACAATGAGCAGTTCTTC
>-|TRBJ1-1|TRBV12-3/TRBV12-4|-
CASTLGNTKASF
TGTGCCAGCACCCTGGGGAACACTAAAGCTTCCTTT
>TRBD1|TRBJ2-7|TRBV5-5|once
CASSHGDRGRYEQYF
TGCGCCAGCAGCCATGGGGACAGGGGGCGTTACGAGCAGTACTTC
>TRBD1|TRBJ2-3|TRBV28|few
CASRPSGWSGGFTDTQYF
TGTGCCAGCAGACCCTCCGGTTGGTCAGGGGGATTCACAGATACGCAGTATTTT